This record covers a single T cell receptor (beta chain). Antigen specificity is unknown. Additional DNA sequences in this sample encode the identical CDR3. V was shortened by 2 bases and J by 4 bases, with 5 bases between the two germline ends. In germline, CDR1 is SGHAT, CDR2 FQNNGV. CDR3 length: 12 amino acids. These data belong to a study of shared clonotypes between healthy human individuals. The study's findings and limits: In having few donors, the study represented limited genetic and exposure-history diversity. Clonotype sharing across several donors was observed for 5% to 6.5% of naive CD4 clonotypes.

The repertoire was sequenced with immunoSEQ multiplex PCR; TCRdb's copy has only in-frame clones and lacks some. This table has 2.3 million or so clones, approximately 95% appearing once. CD45RA+ naive and CD45RA-negative memory subsets were separated from CD4+ cells. Material: naive CD4+ T cells from PBMCs. The subset denotes: CD45RA+ positively selected. The receptor was derived from a man in his late teens or twenties in good health. Some clones in this sample may be carry-over from other donors' samples. The chain is built from TRBV11-2 and TRBJ2-5, with D unresolved. CDR3 residues: CASSLFGETQYF. The CDR3, as DNA: TGTGCCAGCAGCTTATTCGGAGAGACCCAGTACTTC. The full variable domain, in which reference TRBV11-2 and TRBJ2-5 provide the parts outside the CDR3, is EAGVAQSPRYKIIEKRQSVAFWCNPISGHATLYWYQQILGQGPKLLIQFQNNGVVDDSQLPKDRFSAERLKGVDSTLKIQPAKLEDSAVYLCASSLFGETQYFGPGTRLLVL.